The next 21 T cell receptor beta chains were all read from a single sample in a study of T cells expressing NK-cell markers (dated by TCRdb to about 2020). The library came from 5' RACE. Instrument on record: Illumina HiSeq 2000. After reprocessing by TCRdb, each CDR3 protein sequence is one entry, and no DNA is given. The sample table holds under 500,000 distinct CDR3 sequences. 7.3% of the sample rests with the top ten. Specimen: blood T cells: a sorted CD56 or NKG2C T cell subset, CD4+ or CD8+ T cells, or bulk PBMC T cells (not recorded which). The receptors were sampled from a woman between 18 and 75 years old in good health.

This rearrangement joins TRBV20-1 to TRBJ2-4; TCRdb's D call, TRBD2, is unchecked because there is no DNA. Germline CDR1 DFQATT, CDR2 SNEGSKA (reference sequence). The CDR3 has 14 amino acids. The CDR3 protein is CSAKSGSGKNIQYF.

The chain couples TRBV7-9 to TRBJ2-3. Germline V gives CDR1 SEHNR, CDR2 FQNEAQ (reference sequence). This CDR3 spans 13 amino acids. The CDR3 loop is CASSLNSADTQYF.

The J gene is TRBJ2-2, the V gene TRBV12-3 or TRBV12-4; TCRdb selects TRBD1, and the lack of DNA leaves this call unchecked. This CDR3 spans 16 amino acids. The CDR3 sequence: CASSSYLGGLTGELFF.

The CDR3 spells CASSPGRHNEQFF. This rearrangement joins TRBV5-1 to TRBJ2-1; absent DNA, TCRdb's TRBD1 call cannot be checked. The CDR3 has 13 amino acids. Germline loops: CDR1 SGHRS, CDR2 YFSETQ.

The rearrangement links TRBV4-3 to TRBJ1-4; TCRdb reports TRBD1, a call that lacks DNA to check it against. The CDR3 has 14 residues. Germline CDR1 reads LGHNA; CDR2 reads YSLEER. The CDR3 reads CASSQVGRGGKLFF.

CDR3 protein: CASRSPGVDNNEQFF. This chain joins TRBV12-3 or TRBV12-4 and TRBJ2-1; TCRdb's D call of TRBD1 is untestable without DNA. This CDR3 is 15 amino acids long.

The chain employs TRBV20-1 and TRBJ2-3; TCRdb indicates TRBD2, and absent DNA this call remains unverified. This CDR3 spans 16 amino acids. Per germline, CDR1 DFQATT and CDR2 SNEGSKA (reference sequence). This CDR3 is CSAKKGASGRWDTQYF.

This chain links TRBV20-1 with TRBJ2-3; the D gene TCRdb calls, TRBD1, cannot be checked with no DNA. Looked up from germline, CDR1 is DFQATT and CDR2 is SNEGSKA (reference sequence). This CDR3 has 15 amino acids. This CDR3 reads CSARTGGVLLDTQYF.

The chain employs TRBV20-1 and TRBJ1-6. Germline values: CDR1 DFQATT, CDR2 SNEGSKA (reference sequence). This CDR3 has 14 residues. The CDR3 loop reads CSARGDSYNSPLHF.

This rearrangement joins TRBV9 to TRBJ2-1. CDR3 length: 14 residues. Looked up from germline, CDR1 is SGDLS and CDR2 is YYNGEE. CDR3 sequence: CASSEREVYNEQFF. Variable domain in full (rest from reference TRBV9 and TRBJ2-1): DSGVTQTPKHLITATGQRVTLRCSPRSGDLSVYWYQQSLDQGLQFLIQYYNGEERAKGNILERFSAQQFPDLHSELNLSSLELGDSALYFCASSEREVYNEQFFGPGTRLTVL.

The chain links TRBV11-2 to TRBJ1-4; TCRdb proposes TRBD1, but this gene call is untestable without DNA. Germline V lookup: CDR1 SGHAT, CDR2 FQNNGV. This CDR3 region has 18 residues. CDR3: CASSPEGQGFVTNEKLFF.

The chain combines TRBV5-1 with TRBJ2-2; TCRdb returns TRBD1, unconfirmable since there is no DNA. The CDR3 runs to 15 residues. Germline lookup yields CDR1 SGHRS and CDR2 YFSETQ. This CDR3 is CASRLGGADTGELFF.

J is TRBJ1-5 and V is TRBV7-2; there is no DNA to check the TCRdb D call of TRBD1. Germline-derived CDR1 and CDR2 are SGHTA and FQGNSA. The CDR3 extends over 14 amino acids. The CDR3: CASSYGQGVQPQHF.

This chain connects TRBV5-1 to TRBJ1-2; there is no DNA to check the TCRdb D call of TRBD1. The CDR3 is 16 residues long. Germline CDR1 and CDR2: SGHRS and YFSETQ. CDR3 sequence: CASSSDTQGFGYGYTF. Filled out from reference TRBV5-1 and TRBJ1-2, the complete variable domain reads KAGVTQTPRYLIKTRGQQVTLSCSPISGHRSVSWYQQTPGQGLQFLFEYFSETQRNKGNFPGRFSGRQFSNSRSEMNVSTLELGDSALYLCASSSDTQGFGYGYTFGSGTRLTVV.

The chain links TRBV20-1 to TRBJ1-5; checking the TCRdb D call of TRBD1 is not possible without DNA. This CDR3 region has 12 residues. The germline V gene encodes CDR1 DFQATT and CDR2 SNEGSKA (reference sequence). This CDR3 reads CSAKGSNQPQHF.

V and J are TRBV7-8 and TRBJ2-5; TCRdb's assignment of TRBD2 cannot be checked, as there is no DNA. This CDR3 has 16 residues. The germline CDR1 and CDR2 sequences are SGHVS and FQNEAQ. The CDR3 sequence is CASSLVAGGLGGTQYF.

The rearrangement joins TRBV10-3 to TRBJ1-1; TCRdb returns TRBD1, unconfirmable since there is no DNA. Germline CDR1 reads ENHRY; CDR2 reads SYGVKD. The CDR3 is 13 residues long. This CDR3 reads CAISESRQVEAFF.

V and J are TRBV7-9 and TRBJ2-1. Germline V CDR1 and CDR2: SEHNR, FQNEAQ (reference sequence). This CDR3 region has 11 residues. CDR3 sequence reads: CASSLMNEQFF.

The J gene is TRBJ2-3, the V gene TRBV12-3 or TRBV12-4. This CDR3 comprises 14 residues. The CDR3 loop reads CASIPGFSTDTQYF.

This sequence joins TRBV24-1 and TRBJ2-7; the D call of TRBD1 rests on TCRdb alone, since no DNA is present to check it. This CDR3 contains 14 residues. Germline-derived CDR1 and CDR2 are KGHDR and SFDVKD. The CDR3 is CATSGTGSSYEQYF.

The chain employs TRBV29-1 and TRBJ2-1; absent DNA, TCRdb's TRBD2 call cannot be checked. Germline loops: CDR1 SQVTM, CDR2 ANQGSEA. The CDR3 runs to 13 residues. CDR3: CSVASGSYNEQFF.